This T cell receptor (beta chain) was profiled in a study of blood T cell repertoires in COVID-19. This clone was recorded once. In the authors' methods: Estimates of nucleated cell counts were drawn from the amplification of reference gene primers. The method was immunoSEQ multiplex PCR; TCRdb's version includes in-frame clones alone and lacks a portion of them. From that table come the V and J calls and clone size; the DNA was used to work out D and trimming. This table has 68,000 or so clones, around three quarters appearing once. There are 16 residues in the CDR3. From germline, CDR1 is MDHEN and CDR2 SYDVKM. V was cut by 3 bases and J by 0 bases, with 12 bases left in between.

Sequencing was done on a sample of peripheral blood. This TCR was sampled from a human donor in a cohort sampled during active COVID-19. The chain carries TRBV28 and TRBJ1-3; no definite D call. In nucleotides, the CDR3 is TGTGCCAGCAGTTTTTTGCGGCGGAACTCTGGAAACACCATATATTTT. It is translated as CASSFLRRNSGNTIYF.